This T cell receptor (beta chain) was documented in a study of cytomegalovirus exposure and HLA in healthy donors. Study as a whole: Some 85 million unique TCRs, all from HLA-typed donors, were included in an early release of the data. Among the 370 or so donors who were genotyped, roughly 85% fell in the genetic ancestry cluster that is associated with self-reported Caucasian donors. Broader study findings: An Asian-associated ancestry cluster reportedly showed fewer N-insertions than the roughly 670-donor mean in a later analysis.

PCR primers comprised 60 Vbeta and 13 Jbeta primers. TCRdb keeps only in-frame clones here, not all; method: immunoSEQ multiplex PCR. The profile shows about 160,000 clones, nearly 80% of them singletons. As for this clone: The antigen remains unidentified.

The CDR3 consists of 15 residues. Germline V gene lookup returns CDR1 SGHVS and CDR2 FNYEAQ. J gave up 7 bases and V 1 base, and 6 bases lay outside the gene matches. V gene TRBV7-6 combines with J gene TRBJ2-7; 11 nucleotides line up with TRBD1. The sample taken for sequencing was PBMCs. The receptor's source is a woman between 45 and 60 years old in good health and CMV-seropositive. CDR3 nucleotide sequence: TGTGCCAGCAGCTTAGGGACAGGGGGCGCGAGGGAGCAGTACTTC. Amino acids: CASSLGTGGAREQYF.